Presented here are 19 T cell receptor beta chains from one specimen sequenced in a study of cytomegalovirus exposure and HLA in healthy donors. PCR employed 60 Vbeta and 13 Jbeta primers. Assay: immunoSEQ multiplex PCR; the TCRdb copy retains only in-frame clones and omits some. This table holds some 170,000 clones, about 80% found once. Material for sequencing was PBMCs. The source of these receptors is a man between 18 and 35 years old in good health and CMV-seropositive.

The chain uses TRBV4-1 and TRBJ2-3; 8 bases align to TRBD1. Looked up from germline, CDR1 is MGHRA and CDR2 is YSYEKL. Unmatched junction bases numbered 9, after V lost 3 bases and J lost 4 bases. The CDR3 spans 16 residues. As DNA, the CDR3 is TGCGCCAGCAGCCAGTGGGGCAGGGGGCAATCAGATACGCAGTATTTT. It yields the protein CASSQWGRGQSDTQYF.

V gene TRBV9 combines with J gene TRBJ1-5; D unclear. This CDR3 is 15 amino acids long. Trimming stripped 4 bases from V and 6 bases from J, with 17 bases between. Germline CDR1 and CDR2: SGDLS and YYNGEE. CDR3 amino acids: CASSTDGGGIQPQHF. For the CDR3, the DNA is TGTGCCAGCAGCACGGACGGCGGCGGGATTCAGCCCCAGCATTTT.

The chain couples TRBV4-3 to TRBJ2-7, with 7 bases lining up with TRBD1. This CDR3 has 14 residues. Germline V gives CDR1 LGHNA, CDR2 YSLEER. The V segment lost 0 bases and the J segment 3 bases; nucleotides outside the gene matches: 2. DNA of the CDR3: TGCGCCAGCAGCCAAGATCACAGGGGCTACGAGCAGTACTTC. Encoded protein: CASSQDHRGYEQYF.

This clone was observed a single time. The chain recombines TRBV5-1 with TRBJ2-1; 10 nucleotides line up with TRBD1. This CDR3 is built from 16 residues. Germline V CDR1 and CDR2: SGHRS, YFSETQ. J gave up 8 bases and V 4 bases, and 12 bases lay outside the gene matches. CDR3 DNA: TGCGCCAGCAGCGTACTCGGGACAGGGGTGATGGATGAGCAGTTCTTC. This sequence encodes CASSVLGTGVMDEQFF.

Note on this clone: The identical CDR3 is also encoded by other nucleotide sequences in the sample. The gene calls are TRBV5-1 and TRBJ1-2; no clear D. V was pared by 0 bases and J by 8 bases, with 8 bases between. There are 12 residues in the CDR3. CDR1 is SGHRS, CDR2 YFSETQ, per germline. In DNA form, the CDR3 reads TGCGCCAGCAGCTTGGGACGGGGAGGCTACACCTTC. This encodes CASSLGRGGYTF.

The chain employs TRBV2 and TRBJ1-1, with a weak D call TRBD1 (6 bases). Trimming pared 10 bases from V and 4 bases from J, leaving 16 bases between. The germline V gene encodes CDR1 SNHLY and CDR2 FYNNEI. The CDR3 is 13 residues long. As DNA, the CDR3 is TGTGCCACCGAGGGGGGGCTTGGCACTGAAGCTTTCTTT. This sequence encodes CATEGGLGTEAFF.

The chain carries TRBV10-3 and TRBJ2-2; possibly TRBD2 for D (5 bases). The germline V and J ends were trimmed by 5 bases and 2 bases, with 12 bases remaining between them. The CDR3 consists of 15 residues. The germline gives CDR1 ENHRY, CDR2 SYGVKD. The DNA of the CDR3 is TGTGCCATCAGTCGCCCGGACTCAAACACCGGGGAGCTGTTTTTT. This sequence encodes CAISRPDSNTGELFF.

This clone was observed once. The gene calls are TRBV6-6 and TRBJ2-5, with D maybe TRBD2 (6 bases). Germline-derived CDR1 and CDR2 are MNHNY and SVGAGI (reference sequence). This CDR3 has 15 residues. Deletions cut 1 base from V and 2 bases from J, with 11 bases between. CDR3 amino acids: CASSYFRGLQETQYF. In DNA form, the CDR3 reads TGTGCCAGCAGTTACTTTAGAGGACTACAAGAGACCCAGTACTTC.

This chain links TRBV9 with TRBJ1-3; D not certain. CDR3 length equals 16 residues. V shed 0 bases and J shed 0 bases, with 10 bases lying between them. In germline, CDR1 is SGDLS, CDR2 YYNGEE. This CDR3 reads CASSVAAGSSGNTIYF. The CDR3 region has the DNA TGTGCCAGCAGCGTAGCCGCAGGTAGCTCTGGAAACACCATATATTTT.

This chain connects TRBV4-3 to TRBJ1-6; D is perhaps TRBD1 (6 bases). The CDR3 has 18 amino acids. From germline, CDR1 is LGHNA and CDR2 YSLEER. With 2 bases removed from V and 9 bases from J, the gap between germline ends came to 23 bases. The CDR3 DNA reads TGCGCCAGCAGCCAAAGCCCTACCACAGGGCTTGGGTCTTCACCCCTCCACTTT. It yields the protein CASSQSPTTGLGSSPLHF.

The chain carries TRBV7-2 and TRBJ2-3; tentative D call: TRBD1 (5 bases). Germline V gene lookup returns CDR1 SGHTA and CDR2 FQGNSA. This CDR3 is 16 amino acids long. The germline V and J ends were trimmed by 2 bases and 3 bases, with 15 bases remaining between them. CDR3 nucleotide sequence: TGTGCCAGCAGCTTATTTGCAGGGAAAGATACAGATACGCAGTATTTT. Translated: CASSLFAGKDTDTQYF.

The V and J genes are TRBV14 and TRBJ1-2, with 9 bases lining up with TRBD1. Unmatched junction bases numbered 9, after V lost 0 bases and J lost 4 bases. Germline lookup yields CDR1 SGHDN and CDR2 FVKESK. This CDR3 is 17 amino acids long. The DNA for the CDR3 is TGTGCCAGCAGCCAAGATCCCAGACAGGGGGTCGGCTATGGCTACACCTTC. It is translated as CASSQDPRQGVGYGYTF. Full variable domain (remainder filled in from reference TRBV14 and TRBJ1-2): EAGVTQFPSHSVIEKGQTVTLRCDPISGHDNLYWYRRVMGKEIKFLLHFVKESKQDESGMPNNRFLAERTGGTYSTLKVQPAELEDSGVYFCASSQDPRQGVGYGYTFGSGTRLTVV.

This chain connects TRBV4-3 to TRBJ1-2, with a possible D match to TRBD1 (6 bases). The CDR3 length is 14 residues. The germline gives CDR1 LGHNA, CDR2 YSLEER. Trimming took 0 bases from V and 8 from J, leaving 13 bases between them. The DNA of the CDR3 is TGCGCCAGCAGCCAAGATAGGGGGGGCGGAGGCTACACCTTC. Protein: CASSQDRGGGGYTF.

CDR3 region: CASSYEVGRPETQYF. For the CDR3, the DNA is TGTGCCAGCAGCTACGAAGTGGGCAGACCTGAGACCCAGTACTTC. This chain connects TRBV5-5 to TRBJ2-5, with D uncertain. This CDR3 has 15 amino acids. V was clipped by 3 bases and J by 5 bases, with 17 bases between them. The germline gives CDR1 SGHKS, CDR2 YYEKEE (reference sequence).

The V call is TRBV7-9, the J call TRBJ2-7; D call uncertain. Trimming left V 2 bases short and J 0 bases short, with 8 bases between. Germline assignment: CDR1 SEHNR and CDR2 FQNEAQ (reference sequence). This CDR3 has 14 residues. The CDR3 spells CASSLMADSYEQYF. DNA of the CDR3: TGTGCCAGCAGCTTAATGGCGGACTCCTACGAGCAGTACTTC.

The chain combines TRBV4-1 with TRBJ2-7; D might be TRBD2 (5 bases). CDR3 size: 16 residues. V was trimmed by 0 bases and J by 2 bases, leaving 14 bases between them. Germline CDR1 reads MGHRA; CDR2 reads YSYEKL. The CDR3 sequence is CASSQDLAPTPYEQYF. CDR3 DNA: TGCGCCAGCAGCCAAGATTTAGCGCCGACCCCCTACGAGCAGTACTTC.

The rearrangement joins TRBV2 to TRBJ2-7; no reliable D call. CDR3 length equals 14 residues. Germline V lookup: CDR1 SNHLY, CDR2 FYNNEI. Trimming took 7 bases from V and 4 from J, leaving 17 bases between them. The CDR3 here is CASNWASYFYEQYF. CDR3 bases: TGTGCCAGCAATTGGGCTTCCTATTTTTACGAGCAGTACTTC.

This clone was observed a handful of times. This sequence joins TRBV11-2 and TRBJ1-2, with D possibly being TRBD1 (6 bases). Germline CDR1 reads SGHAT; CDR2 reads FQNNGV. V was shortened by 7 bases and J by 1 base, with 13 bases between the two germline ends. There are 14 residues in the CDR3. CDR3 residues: CASTGTLINYGYTF. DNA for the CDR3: TGTGCCAGCACCGGGACACTTATTAACTATGGCTACACCTTC. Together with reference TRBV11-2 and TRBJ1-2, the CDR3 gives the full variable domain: EAGVAQSPRYKIIEKRQSVAFWCNPISGHATLYWYQQILGQGPKLLIQFQNNGVVDDSQLPKDRFSAERLKGVDSTLKIQPAKLEDSAVYLCASTGTLINYGYTFGSGTRLTVV.

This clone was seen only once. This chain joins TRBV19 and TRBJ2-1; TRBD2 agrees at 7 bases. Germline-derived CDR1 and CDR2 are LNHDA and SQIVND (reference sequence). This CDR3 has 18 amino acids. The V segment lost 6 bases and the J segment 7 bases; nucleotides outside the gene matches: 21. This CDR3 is CASSSGPPGRELRNEQFF. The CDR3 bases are TGTGCCAGTAGCTCGGGACCCCCTGGGCGGGAGTTGCGAAATGAGCAGTTCTTC.